This T cell receptor beta chain is from a study of blood T cell repertoires in COVID-19. Study in general: Some COVID-19 samples were acute and others convalescent; all came from the United States, Italy and Spain. PBMCs, B-cell-depleted T cells, or T cells were the source of the cDNA or gDNA that made up the material.

In the authors' methods: Estimation of nucleated cell counts relied on the amplification of reference gene primers. Sequencing used immunoSEQ multiplex PCR; TCRdb keeps in-frame clones, though not all of them. V and J calls and clone size are those listed in that table; D and trimming were worked out from the DNA. The top ten clones hold 4.5% of a sample with around 72,000 clones, more than 65% of them seen once. The sample was peripheral blood. This sequence was found in a woman between 55 and 75 years old with acute or convalescent COVID-19.

The CDR3 coding sequence is TGTGCCAGCAGTCCTAAACTAGTGGGGGCTTCCAATGAGCAGTTCTTC. It yields the protein CASSPKLVGASNEQFF. The chain couples TRBV2 to TRBJ2-1; possibly TRBD1 for D (6 bases). V lost 5 bases and J 6 bases, leaving 20 bases between the germline ends. CDR3 length equals 16 residues. Germline assignment: CDR1 SNHLY and CDR2 FYNNEI.